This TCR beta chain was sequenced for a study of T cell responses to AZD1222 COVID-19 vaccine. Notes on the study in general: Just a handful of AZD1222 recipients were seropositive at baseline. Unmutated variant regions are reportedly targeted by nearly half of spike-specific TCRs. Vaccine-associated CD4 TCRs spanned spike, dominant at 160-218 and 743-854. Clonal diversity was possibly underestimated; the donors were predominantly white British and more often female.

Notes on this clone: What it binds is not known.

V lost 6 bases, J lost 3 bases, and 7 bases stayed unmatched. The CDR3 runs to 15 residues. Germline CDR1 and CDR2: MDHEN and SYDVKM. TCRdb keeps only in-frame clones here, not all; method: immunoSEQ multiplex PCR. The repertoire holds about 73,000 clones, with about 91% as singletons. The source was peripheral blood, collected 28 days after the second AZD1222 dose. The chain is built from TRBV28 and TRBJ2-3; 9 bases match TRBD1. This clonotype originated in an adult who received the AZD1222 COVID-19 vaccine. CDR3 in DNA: TGTGCCAGCAGGGAGGGACAGGGAGAAACAGATACGCAGTATTTT. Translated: CASREGQGETDTQYF. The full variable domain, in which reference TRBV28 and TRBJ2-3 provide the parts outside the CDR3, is DVKVTQSSRYLVKRTGEKVFLECVQDMDHENMFWYRQDPGLGLRLIYFSYDVKMKEKGDIPEGYSVSREKKERFSLILESASTNQTSMYLCASREGQGETDTQYFGPGTRLTVL.